One and the same sample provided the 25 T cell receptor beta chains below, sequenced in a study of cytomegalovirus exposure and HLA in healthy donors (dated by TCRdb to between 2016 and 2019). Library prep was done by the immunoSEQ multiplex PCR assay. A mixture of 60 forward primers for TCR Vbeta segments and 13 reverse primers for TCR Jbeta segments was used in the multiplex PCR. TCRdb limited this immuneACCESS table to in-frame rearrangements with V and J called. A share of clones is missing; checked studies link under half to unresolved V genes, and the rest is unexplained. In this sample the table shows about 120,000 clones, approximately 80% of which occur a single time. The ten largest make up 3.5% to 4% of the sample. The sample taken for sequencing was PBMCs. The receptor source for this set is a human donor in good health.

This clone is a singleton in its sample. The chain uses TRBV30 and TRBJ1-1, with TRBD1 matching 8 bases. Germline assignment: CDR1 GTSNPN and CDR2 SVGIG (reference sequence). Unmatched junction bases numbered 4, after V lost 5 bases and J lost 5 bases. There are 12 residues in the CDR3. CDR3 sequence: CAWGQGGTEAFF. Here the CDR3 DNA reads TGTGCCTGGGGACAGGGCGGGACTGAAGCTTTCTTT.

Note on this clone: Other nucleotide sequences from this sample produce the same CDR3. This chain links TRBV15 with TRBJ1-2; D uncertain. Trimming shortened V by 0 bases and J by 5 bases, and 22 bases separated the two germline ends. From germline, CDR1 is LNHNV and CDR2 YYDKDF (reference sequence). The length of the CDR3 is 18 residues. CDR3 coding DNA: TGTGCCACCAGCAGAGATGGGAGGCGAGAAAAAGCCCCGTATGGCTACACCTTC. Translated, it gives CATSRDGRREKAPYGYTF.

The chain is built from TRBV27 and TRBJ2-1, with 8 bases matching TRBD2. V lost 6 bases and J lost 6; bases outside the gene matches: 10. Germline V gene lookup returns CDR1 MNHEY and CDR2 SMNVEV (reference sequence). The CDR3 has 15 residues. In DNA, the CDR3 is TGTGCCAGCAGCTATAGCGGGATCCCCTCCAATGAGCAGTTCTTC. Translated, it gives CASSYSGIPSNEQFF.

The CDR3 spells CASSGQGNTQYF. CDR3 DNA sequence: TGTGCCAGTAGCGGCCAGGGGAATACGCAGTATTTT. This sequence joins TRBV19 and TRBJ2-3; tentative D call: TRBD1 (6 bases). The germline V and J ends were trimmed by 6 bases and 7 bases, with 11 bases remaining between them. The CDR3 is made up of 12 amino acids. From germline, CDR1 is LNHDA and CDR2 SQIVND (reference sequence).

This chain links TRBV10-2 with TRBJ2-5; 8 bases agree with TRBD2. The germline gives CDR1 WSHSY, CDR2 SAAADI. Losses at the gene ends were 0 bases for V and 5 bases for J; bases not matched to a gene: 5. This CDR3 region has 15 residues. CDR3 amino acids: CASSESEREPETQYF. CDR3 coding DNA: TGCGCCAGCAGTGAGTCGGAGCGGGAGCCTGAGACCCAGTACTTC.

The chain links TRBV19 to TRBJ1-4, with 11 bases identical to TRBD1. V was clipped by 6 bases and J by 13 bases; unmatched bases: 10. The CDR3 length is 14 residues. The germline CDR1 and CDR2 sequences are LNHDA and SQIVND (reference sequence). In DNA form, the CDR3 reads TGTGCCAGTAGCGACCCGGGACAGGGGGGTAGACTGTTTTTT. It is translated as CASSDPGQGGRLFF.

The chain couples TRBV27 to TRBJ1-1; maybe TRBD1 (5 bases). CDR1 and CDR2 (germline): MNHEY, SMNVEV (reference sequence). Trimming took off 0 bases at V and 1 base at J, with 9 bases between the two ends. The CDR3 consists of 15 residues. This CDR3 is CASSLSVRANTEAFF. For the CDR3, the DNA is TGTGCCAGCAGTTTATCGGTCAGGGCGAACACTGAAGCTTTCTTT.

J is TRBJ2-1 and V is TRBV9; a possible D gene is TRBD1 (6 bases). Germline loops: CDR1 SGDLS, CDR2 YYNGEE. The V gene lost 0 bases and the J gene lost 5 bases, with 9 bases spanning the gap. The CDR3 consists of 14 residues. CDR3 loop: CASSVDRQDNEQFF. DNA of the CDR3: TGTGCCAGCAGCGTAGACCGACAGGACAATGAGCAGTTCTTC.

This rearrangement joins TRBV11-3 to TRBJ2-6; D is possibly TRBD1 (6 bases). V dropped 3 bases and J dropped 2 bases, with 8 bases sitting between them. This CDR3 spans 15 amino acids. Germline V CDR1 and CDR2: SGHNT, YENEEA. The CDR3 DNA reads as TGTGCCAGCAGCTTTACAGGGACTGGGGCCAACGTCCTGACTTTC. This gives the protein CASSFTGTGANVLTF. The full variable domain, in which reference TRBV11-3 and TRBJ2-6 provide the parts outside the CDR3, is EAGVVQSPRYKIIEKKQPVAFWCNPISGHNTLYWYLQNLGQGPELLIRYENEEAVDDSQLPKDRFSAERLKGVDSTLKIQPAELGDSAVYLCASSFTGTGANVLTFGAGSRLTVL.

The V and J genes are TRBV6-5 and TRBJ2-1, with TRBD2 identical over 9 bases. This CDR3 is 14 amino acids long. Germline lookup yields CDR1 MNHEY and CDR2 SVGAGI. Trimming cost V 0 bases and J 9 bases; bases outside gene matches: 3. The CDR3 sequence: CASSYSAGGGEQFF. In nucleotides, the CDR3 is TGTGCCAGCAGTTACTCGGCGGGAGGGGGTGAGCAGTTCTTC.

The chain has TRBV5-1 and TRBJ1-1; possibly TRBD1 for D (5 bases). V shed 6 bases and J shed 7 bases, with 19 bases lying between them. Germline V gene lookup returns CDR1 SGHRS and CDR2 YFSETQ. The length of the CDR3 is 14 residues. The CDR3 reads CASTPNPGLNEAFF. In DNA form, the CDR3 reads TGCGCCAGCACACCCAACCCGGGACTGAATGAAGCTTTCTTT.

This clone ranks as medium-sized. The rearrangement links TRBV6-1 to TRBJ2-1; 10 nucleotides match TRBD2. The CDR3 has 15 residues. The junction had 1 base not matched to a gene; V was cut back by 2 bases and J by 3 bases. Germline V gene lookup returns CDR1 MNHNS and CDR2 SASEGT. This CDR3 reads CASSELAGDYNEQFF. The CDR3 DNA reads TGTGCCAGCAGTGAACTAGCGGGGGACTACAATGAGCAGTTCTTC.

The rearrangement uses TRBV5-6 and TRBJ2-3, with 12 positions matching TRBD1. The V and J ends lost 0 bases and 4 bases, in that order; junction bases with no gene match: 6. This CDR3 has 17 residues. Per germline, CDR1 SGHDT and CDR2 YYEEEE. The CDR3 is CASSLAGDRGRPDTQYF. In DNA, the CDR3 is TGTGCCAGCAGCTTGGCCGGGGACAGGGGGCGCCCAGATACGCAGTATTTT.

CDR3 in amino acids: CASSSPGTGRPYEQFF. In nucleotides, the CDR3 is TGTGCCAGCAGTTCCCCCGGGACAGGGCGGCCCTATGAGCAGTTCTTC. The rearrangement uses TRBV6-5 and TRBJ2-1, with 9 bases aligning to TRBD1. CDR1 is MNHEY, CDR2 SVGAGI, per germline. The CDR3 loop spans 16 amino acids. The ends lost 4 bases at V and 8 bases at J; junction bases unmatched: 12.

This chain connects TRBV30 to TRBJ1-4; D remains unclear. CDR1 is GTSNPN and CDR2 is SVGIG in the germline V gene (reference sequence). This CDR3 spans 14 amino acids. V shed 3 bases and J shed 7 bases, with 15 bases lying between them. CDR3 nucleotide sequence: TGTGCCTGGAGGCCACTGTATCTCGGTGAAAAACTGTTTTTT. Encoded protein: CAWRPLYLGEKLFF.

This chain links TRBV7-3 with TRBJ1-1, with D perhaps matching TRBD1 (5 bases). Germline values: CDR1 SGHTA, CDR2 FQGTGA. This CDR3 region has 15 residues. Between the trimmed V and J ends, which lost 4 bases and 0 bases, there was a span of 12 bases. The CDR3 DNA follows: TGTGCCAGCAGCTCCTGGGGGGGGATGAACACTGAAGCTTTCTTT. Protein: CASSSWGGMNTEAFF.

The rearrangement uses TRBV6-1 and TRBJ2-2, with TRBD1 identical over 7 bases. Germline V gene sequence: CDR1 MNHNS, CDR2 SASEGT. The CDR3 is 15 amino acids. J gave up 5 bases and V 2 bases, and 5 bases lay outside the gene matches. CDR3 sequence reads: CASSERGRSTGELFF. The CDR3 DNA reads TGTGCCAGCAGTGAAAGGGGGCGCAGTACCGGGGAGCTGTTTTTT.

The chain links TRBV15 to TRBJ1-1; D is unclear. Trimming cost V 0 bases and J 1 base, with 3 bases left between them. This CDR3 has 13 residues. Germline V lookup: CDR1 LNHNV, CDR2 YYDKDF (reference sequence). The CDR3 spells CATSRDRNTEAFF. The CDR3 DNA follows: TGTGCCACCAGCAGAGACAGGAACACTGAAGCTTTCTTT.

The chain employs TRBV11-2 and TRBJ2-2; D is perhaps TRBD2 (5 bases). Germline CDR1 SGHAT, CDR2 FQNNGV. This CDR3 has 13 amino acids. With 1 base removed from V and 6 bases from J, the gap between germline ends came to 6 bases. In nucleotides, the CDR3 is TGTGCCAGCAGCTTAGGGGAGTCCGGGGAGCTGTTTTTT. This encodes CASSLGESGELFF.

This clone was seen a handful of times. The gene calls are TRBV19 and TRBJ1-2; a possible D gene is TRBD1 (6 bases). This CDR3 comprises 17 residues. CDR1 LNHDA and CDR2 SQIVND come from the germline V gene (reference sequence). With 7 bases removed from V and 1 base from J, the gap between germline ends came to 22 bases. CDR3 residues: CASTPLRGGTRNYGYTF. The CDR3 bases are TGTGCCAGTACCCCCCTGCGAGGGGGAACGCGTAACTATGGCTACACCTTC.

V and J are TRBV14 and TRBJ2-5; TRBD1 agrees at 8 bases. The CDR3 loop spans 14 amino acids. CDR1 and CDR2 (germline): SGHDN, FVKESK. J gave up 9 bases and V 4 bases, and 10 bases lay outside the gene matches. The DNA of the CDR3 is TGTGCCAGCAGCCCCCTCCAGGGGGCCGGGGCCCAGTACTTC. It translates to CASSPLQGAGAQYF. Full variable domain (missing parts from reference TRBV14 and TRBJ2-5): EAGVTQFPSHSVIEKGQTVTLRCDPISGHDNLYWYRRVMGKEIKFLLHFVKESKQDESGMPNNRFLAERTGGTYSTLKVQPAELEDSGVYFCASSPLQGAGAQYFGPGTRLLVL.

The V gene is TRBV7-7, the J gene TRBJ2-1, with TRBD2 as a possible D gene (5 bases). Trimming cost V 5 bases and J 0 bases, with 17 bases left between them. The germline V gene has CDR1 SSHAT and CDR2 FNYEAQ (reference sequence). This CDR3 is built from 17 residues. The DNA for the CDR3 is TGTGCCAGCAGCCCCCGCCCCGGGGTCGGCTCCTACAATGAGCAGTTCTTC. Translating it yields CASSPRPGVGSYNEQFF.

This clone was seen a few times. The V call is TRBV7-2, the J call TRBJ1-2; possible D gene TRBD1, 5 bases. Per the germline V gene, CDR1 is SGHTA and CDR2 is FQGNSA. The CDR3 has 14 residues. Trimming pared 3 bases from V and 7 bases from J, leaving 15 bases between. In nucleotides, the CDR3 is TGTGCCAGCAGCTTCGGGGGGGAAGTTCCTGGCTACACCTTC. Amino acid sequence: CASSFGGEVPGYTF.

In this sample, this clone turned up once. The chain combines TRBV6-1 with TRBJ2-7; a possible D gene is TRBD1 (7 bases). The V and J ends lost 6 bases and 0 bases respectively, with 15 bases between them. Per the germline V gene, CDR1 is MNHNS and CDR2 is SASEGT. This CDR3 comprises 15 residues. CDR3 protein: CASRESGGSSYEQYF. CDR3 in DNA: TGTGCCAGCAGGGAGTCAGGGGGGAGCTCCTACGAGCAGTACTTC.

V usage is TRBV10-2 and J usage is TRBJ2-7; 7 bases align to TRBD2. The V gene end was trimmed by 7 bases and the J gene end by 3 bases; junction bases not matched to a gene: 6. The CDR3 loop spans 13 amino acids. Germline V gives CDR1 WSHSY, CDR2 SAAADI. The CDR3 sequence is CASTRGDHYEQYF. The CDR3 nucleotides read TGCGCCAGCACCCGGGGGGATCACTACGAGCAGTACTTC.